These 32 T cell receptor beta chains share one sample of origin, sequenced in a study of cytomegalovirus exposure and HLA in healthy donors. PCR primers comprised 60 Vbeta and 13 Jbeta primers. Repertoires were generated with immunoSEQ multiplex PCR, while TCRdb's copy carries only in-frame clones and drops some. Of 250,000 to 350,000 clones in the sample, about nine tenths were seen once. What was sequenced was PBMCs. These receptors came from a man aged 35 to 55 in good health and CMV-seropositive.

The V and J genes are TRBV10-1 and TRBJ2-4; D remains unclear. The CDR3 length is 18 residues. Germline lookup yields CDR1 WNHNN and CDR2 SYGVQD (reference sequence). Trimming cost V 1 base and J 6 bases, with 22 bases left between them. CDR3: CASSEFGPGRMTRNIQYF. The CDR3 DNA sequence: TGCGCCAGCAGTGAGTTTGGTCCGGGTAGGATGACCAGAAACATTCAGTACTTC.

The chain employs TRBV13 and TRBJ2-7; the match to TRBD2 covers 7 bases. Germline V gene sequence: CDR1 PRHDT, CDR2 FYEKMQ (reference sequence). Trimming cost V 7 bases and J 2 bases; bases outside gene matches: 8. The CDR3 has 14 amino acids. The CDR3 sequence: CASTASGTTYEQYF. The CDR3, as DNA: TGTGCCAGCACAGCTAGCGGAACTACCTACGAGCAGTACTTC.

This clone was seen a handful of times. This rearrangement joins TRBV13 to TRBJ1-2; TRBD1 matches 7 bases. CDR3 size: 12 residues. Per germline, CDR1 PRHDT and CDR2 FYEKMQ (reference sequence). V gave up 0 bases and J gave up 8 bases; unmatched junction bases: 0. In DNA form, the CDR3 reads TGTGCCAGCAGCTTAGGGACAGGGGGCTACACCTTC. Amino acid sequence: CASSLGTGGYTF.

The rearrangement links TRBV4-3 to TRBJ2-7; a weak D match, TRBD1 (5 bases). CDR1 and CDR2 from the germline V gene are LGHNA and YSLEER. V shed 4 bases and J shed 2 bases, with 9 bases lying between them. The length of the CDR3 is 13 residues. The CDR3 here is CASSPGHTYEQYF. DNA for the CDR3: TGCGCCAGCAGCCCTGGACACACCTACGAGCAGTACTTC.

This clone was seen a few times. The J gene is TRBJ1-5, the V gene TRBV28; D may be TRBD1 (6 bases). The V end lost 7 bases, the J end lost 0 bases, and 16 bases lay between the germline ends. The CDR3 runs to 16 residues. The germline V gene encodes CDR1 MDHEN and CDR2 SYDVKM. The CDR3 sequence: CASTLFHRDSNQPQHF. The CDR3 DNA is TGTGCCAGCACCCTTTTCCACAGGGATAGCAATCAGCCCCAGCATTTT.

The chain joins TRBV7-3 to TRBJ2-5; a weak D match, TRBD1 (5 bases). Germline V gene lookup returns CDR1 SGHTA and CDR2 FQGTGA. This CDR3 spans 18 amino acids. V dropped 5 bases and J dropped 0 bases, with 22 bases sitting between them. CDR3 sequence reads: CASSLKGWGGANQETQYF. Here the CDR3 DNA reads TGTGCCAGCAGCCTCAAGGGTTGGGGCGGAGCAAACCAAGAGACCCAGTACTTC.

The chain is built from TRBV9 and TRBJ2-1, with 9 bases lining up with TRBD2. V shed 2 bases, J shed 9 bases, and the junction held 9 bases outside the gene matches. Germline V CDR1 and CDR2: SGDLS, YYNGEE. The CDR3 extends over 15 amino acids. The CDR3 reads CASSVLSGSKGEQFF. In DNA, the CDR3 is TGTGCCAGCAGCGTCCTTAGCGGGAGCAAGGGTGAGCAGTTCTTC.

The V gene is TRBV10-3, the J gene TRBJ2-5; D possibly corresponds to TRBD2 (5 bases). The J call could be wrong; TRBJ2-7 is a better fit for the DNA end. Germline V CDR1 and CDR2: ENHRY, SYGVKD. The CDR3 is 14 residues long. The CDR3 DNA is TGTGCCATCAGTGGGGGAACTAGCTCCTACGAGCAGTACTTC. It specifies CAISGGTSSYEQYF.

CDR3 sequence (DNA): TGTGCCAGCAGAGACAGGGAAGGAAGCACTGAAGCTTTCTTT. It specifies CASRDREGSTEAFF. This chain uses TRBV25-1 with TRBJ1-1; the match to TRBD1 covers 7 bases. The CDR3 runs to 14 residues. The trim removed 6 bases at V and 4 bases at J, leaving 8 bases unmatched. Germline assignment: CDR1 MGHDK and CDR2 SYGVNS.

The chain employs TRBV21-1 and TRBJ1-2; the table calls TRBD1, which could not be checked here. TRBV21-1 is a pseudogene. This CDR3 has 20 amino acids. The CDR3 sequence: CASSKCGPQTGLPSGSGYTF. The CDR3 nucleotides are TGTGCCAGCAGCAAATGCGGCCCACAGACAGGGTTGCCTTCGGGGAGTGGCTACACCTTC.

This clone has just a few counts. CDR3 amino acids: CASSLGSGRAWADTQYF. CDR3 sequence (DNA): TGTGCCAGCAGCTTGGGGAGCGGGAGGGCCTGGGCAGATACGCAGTATTTT. This chain connects TRBV5-6 to TRBJ2-3; TRBD2 matches 10 bases. The V segment lost 0 bases and the J segment 4 bases; nucleotides outside the gene matches: 8. Germline V gene data show CDR1 as SGHDT and CDR2 as YYEEEE. CDR3 size: 17 residues.

The genes are TRBV28 and TRBJ2-7, with 9 bases fitting TRBD2. This CDR3 is built from 17 residues. The V segment lost 11 bases and the J segment 0 bases; nucleotides outside the gene matches: 17. In germline, CDR1 is MDHEN, CDR2 SYDVKM. The CDR3 DNA reads as TGTGCCGCATGGGGTAGCGGGAGTCCAATTAGCTCCTACGAGCAGTACTTC. Translated: CAAWGSGSPISSYEQYF.

The chain carries TRBV6-4 and TRBJ2-1; tentatively, D is TRBD1 (6 bases). Germline-derived CDR1 and CDR2 are MRHNA and SNTAGT. The CDR3 length is 13 residues. V lost 4 bases to trimming and J lost 8 bases, with 12 bases between them. The CDR3 bases are TGTGCCAGCAGTGGCAGGGGATGGGATGAGCAGTTCTTC. Its protein is CASSGRGWDEQFF.

The CDR3 here is CASSLEGTRLGDTQYF. Here the CDR3 DNA reads TGTGCCAGCAGCTTAGAGGGGACTAGACTGGGAGATACGCAGTATTTT. This chain links TRBV7-2 with TRBJ2-3; 8 positions agree with TRBD2. The trim removed 1 base at V and 5 bases at J, leaving 8 bases unmatched. Germline V lookup: CDR1 SGHTA, CDR2 FQGNSA. This CDR3 has 16 residues. Full variable domain (rest looked up from reference TRBV7-2 and TRBJ2-3): GAGVSQSPSNKVTEKGKDVELRCDPISGHTALYWYRQSLGQGLEFLIYFQGNSAPDKSGLPSDRFSAERTGGSVSTLTIQRTQQEDSAVYLCASSLEGTRLGDTQYFGPGTRLTVL.

The V gene is TRBV7-6, the J gene TRBJ2-7; TRBD1 agrees at 9 bases. The CDR3 runs to 16 residues. Germline CDR1 and CDR2: SGHVS and FNYEAQ. J lost 2 bases, V lost 0 bases, and 5 bases had no gene match. CDR3 coding DNA: TGTGCCAGCAGCTTAGCCCGGACAGGGGAGGCCTACGAGCAGTACTTC. It yields the protein CASSLARTGEAYEQYF. The full variable domain, rest sourced from reference TRBV7-6 and TRBJ2-7, is GAGVSQSPRYKVTKRGQDVALRCDPISGHVSLYWYRQALGQGPEFLTYFNYEAQQDKSGLPNDRFSAERPEGSISTLTIQRTEQRDSAMYRCASSLARTGEAYEQYFGPGTRLTVT.

The CDR3 nucleotides are TGCGCCAGCAGCCAAGGAGGGGGCTCGGGGGACGAGCAGTACTTC. As protein: CASSQGGGSGDEQYF. This chain joins TRBV4-1 and TRBJ2-7; D is possibly TRBD1 (7 bases). Trimming took 1 base from V and 5 from J, leaving 15 bases between them. CDR1 MGHRA and CDR2 YSYEKL come from the germline V gene. This CDR3 spans 15 amino acids.

CDR3 loop: CASSSQGIMNTEAFF. CDR3 coding DNA: TGTGCCAGCAGTTCACAGGGCATAATGAACACTGAAGCTTTCTTT. The chain combines TRBV6-5 with TRBJ1-1; weak D call: TRBD1 (6 bases). The germline V gene has CDR1 MNHEY and CDR2 SVGAGI. The CDR3 runs to 15 residues. V was trimmed by 4 bases and J by 0 bases, leaving 12 bases between them.

The chain employs TRBV7-2 and TRBJ1-2; D may be TRBD1 (5 bases). CDR1 is SGHTA, CDR2 FQGNSA, per germline. V was shortened by 1 base and J by 4 bases, with 10 bases between the two germline ends. The CDR3 spans 14 residues. CDR3 DNA: TGTGCCAGCAGCTTAGAAGGGGTTGGCTATGGCTACACCTTC. It encodes CASSLEGVGYGYTF.

The chain uses TRBV7-9 and TRBJ2-1; perhaps TRBD2 as D (6 bases). Looked up from germline, CDR1 is SEHNR and CDR2 is FQNEAQ (reference sequence). The V end was cut by 1 base, the J end by 2 bases, with 9 bases between. The CDR3 is 15 amino acids. Written as DNA, the CDR3 is TGTGCCAGCAGCTTAGAAGGACTACCCTACAATGAGCAGTTCTTC. Encoded protein: CASSLEGLPYNEQFF.

The chain couples TRBV18 to TRBJ2-7, with 10 bases lining up with TRBD1. The CDR3 loop spans 13 amino acids. V lost 9 bases, J lost 3 bases, and 5 bases stayed unmatched. Germline loops: CDR1 KGHSH, CDR2 LQKENI. This CDR3 is CASRQGASYEQYF. The DNA of the CDR3 is TGTGCCAGTCGACAGGGGGCAAGCTACGAGCAGTACTTC. Full variable domain (missing parts from reference TRBV18 and TRBJ2-7): NAGVMQNPRHLVRRRGQEARLRCSPMKGHSHVYWYRQLPEEGLKFMVYLQKENIIDESGMPKERFSAEFPKEGPSILRIQQVVRGDSAAYFCASRQGASYEQYFGPGTRLTVT.

The V and J genes are TRBV7-2 and TRBJ2-2; 10 positions agree with TRBD2. This CDR3 region has 22 residues. Germline V gene sequence: CDR1 SGHTA, CDR2 FQGNSA. V lost 0 bases and J lost 5; bases outside the gene matches: 21. CDR3 in amino acids: CASSLAVSRLSGRAPRTGELFF. The CDR3 DNA follows: TGTGCCAGCAGCTTAGCTGTCTCTAGGCTCAGCGGGAGGGCCCCGAGAACCGGGGAGCTGTTTTTT. Filled out from reference TRBV7-2 and TRBJ2-2, the complete variable domain reads GAGVSQSPSNKVTEKGKDVELRCDPISGHTALYWYRQSLGQGLEFLIYFQGNSAPDKSGLPSDRFSAERTGGSVSTLTIQRTQQEDSAVYLCASSLAVSRLSGRAPRTGELFFGEGSRLTVL.

The chain recombines TRBV6-5 with TRBJ1-5; a weak D match, TRBD1 (5 bases). CDR1 and CDR2 (germline): MNHEY, SVGAGI. The CDR3 has 15 residues. Trimming removed 7 bases from V and 9 bases from J, with 22 bases in between. CDR3 amino acids: CASTTGGDPTTPQHF. CDR3 bases: TGTGCCAGCACCACCGGGGGGGACCCCACTACGCCCCAGCATTTT.

The CDR3 region has the DNA TGTGCCAGCAGTACCGGGGGCAGACAGGGGCGGGTCGGGGAGCTGTTTTTT. Translating gives CASSTGGRQGRVGELFF. The V gene is TRBV11-1, the J gene TRBJ2-2; the match to TRBD1 covers 8 bases. CDR1 and CDR2 from the germline V gene are SGHAT and FQDESV (reference sequence). J lost 7 bases, V lost 6 bases, and 16 bases had no gene match. The CDR3 length is 17 residues.

The genes are TRBV5-1 and TRBJ1-5, with TRBD1 identical over 7 bases. Trimming at V came to 0 bases and at J to 2 bases, leaving 5 bases not matched to a gene. This CDR3 comprises 16 residues. The V gene's germline CDR1 is SGHRS and CDR2 YFSETQ. The chain's CDR3 is CASSLGGTVRNQPQHF. CDR3 coding DNA: TGCGCCAGCAGCTTGGGCGGGACAGTCCGCAATCAGCCCCAGCATTTT.

DNA for the CDR3: TGTGCCAGCAGCGTAGAGGTTCGACAGGGGGCGCGCAATGAGCAGTTCTTC. Translation: CASSVEVRQGARNEQFF. The chain employs TRBV9 and TRBJ2-1, with TRBD1 matching over 10 bases. V gave up 0 bases and J gave up 6 bases; unmatched junction bases: 9. The CDR3 is made up of 17 amino acids. Germline V gene sequence: CDR1 SGDLS, CDR2 YYNGEE.

The gene calls are TRBV7-9 and TRBJ2-7, with D maybe TRBD1 (5 bases). Trimming took 7 bases from V and 0 from J, leaving 16 bases between them. Germline CDR1 reads SEHNR; CDR2 reads FQNEAQ (reference sequence). The CDR3 is 15 amino acids. This CDR3 reads CASTPRGESSYEQYF. As DNA, the CDR3 is TGTGCCAGCACTCCTAGGGGCGAAAGCTCCTACGAGCAGTACTTC.

This rearrangement joins TRBV7-9 to TRBJ1-2; D is uncertain. Looked up from germline, CDR1 is SEHNR and CDR2 is FQNEAQ (reference sequence). Deletions cut 3 bases from V and 6 bases from J, with 8 bases between. The CDR3 is made up of 12 amino acids. Here the CDR3 DNA reads TGTGCCAGCAGCTTTTGGTTAGATGGCTACACCTTC. It translates to CASSFWLDGYTF.

The chain combines TRBV4-3 with TRBJ1-1, with a weak D call TRBD1 (6 bases). This CDR3 region has 15 residues. Germline-derived CDR1 and CDR2 are LGHNA and YSLEER. V gave up 3 bases and J gave up 5 bases, with 16 bases separating them. As DNA, the CDR3 is TGCGCCAGCAGCCAGGTACAGAGCAGGGGAACTGAAGCTTTCTTT. Residues: CASSQVQSRGTEAFF.

This chain links TRBV6-5 with TRBJ2-7; no definite D call. Trimming removed 4 bases from V and 6 bases from J, with 16 bases in between. Germline CDR1 is MNHEY and CDR2 is SVGAGI. The CDR3 has 14 residues. CDR3 DNA sequence: TGTGCCAGCAGTTCCACTGACACCTTTCGCGAGCAGTACTTC. Its translation: CASSSTDTFREQYF.

The V gene is TRBV5-6, the J gene TRBJ2-5, with D possibly matching TRBD2 (5 bases). The tail of the sequence fits TRBJ2-7 better, so the J call may be wrong. Per the germline V gene, CDR1 is SGHDT and CDR2 is YYEEEE. The CDR3 has 11 amino acids. CDR3 residues: CASTEGYEQYF. DNA of the CDR3: TGTGCCAGCACCGAGGGCTACGAGCAGTACTTC.

The rearrangement uses TRBV4-2 and TRBJ2-1; the match to TRBD2 covers 8 bases. The length of the CDR3 is 15 residues. The germline V gene encodes CDR1 LGHNA and CDR2 YNFKEQ. Unmatched junction bases numbered 8, after V lost 1 base and J lost 9 bases. The CDR3 DNA reads TGTGCCAGCAGCCAAGCGGGACTAGAGACGAGTGAGCAGTTCTTC. It translates to CASSQAGLETSEQFF.

The J gene is TRBJ2-1, the V gene TRBV18; 7 bases line up with TRBD2. With 3 bases clipped from V and 4 bases from J, the junction kept 3 bases outside the gene matches. Germline CDR1 and CDR2: KGHSH and LQKENI. This CDR3 has 14 residues. Here the CDR3 DNA reads TGTGCCAGCTCACCGGACGGGAGGTACAATGAGCAGTTCTTC. Translating gives CASSPDGRYNEQFF. The complete variable domain, with remaining parts taken from reference TRBV18 and TRBJ2-1, reads NAGVMQNPRHLVRRRGQEARLRCSPMKGHSHVYWYRQLPEEGLKFMVYLQKENIIDESGMPKERFSAEFPKEGPSILRIQQVVRGDSAAYFCASSPDGRYNEQFFGPGTRLTVL.